What follows are 21 T cell receptor beta chains derived from one specimen sequenced in a study of graft-versus-host responses after intestinal transplantation. Sequenced by immunoSEQ multiplex PCR; TCRdb stores in-frame clones only, minus some. The data show tens of thousands of clones, 94% seen once. Sample: PBMCs, taken 156 days after intestinal transplant. The receptors were gathered from a human patient who received an intestinal transplant, so some T cells may come from the graft donor.

This clone was counted once. DNA for the CDR3: TGTGCCAGCAGCCAATGGAGTAGGCGGGCAACGGGCTACACCTTC. Translated, it gives CASSQWSRRATGYTF. V and J are TRBV13 and TRBJ1-2; no firm D call. The CDR3 runs to 15 residues. Germline V gives CDR1 PRHDT, CDR2 FYEKMQ (reference sequence). The V and J ends lost 5 bases and 8 bases respectively, with 21 bases between them.

This chain uses TRBV4-1 with TRBJ1-4; D call uncertain. The CDR3 is 15 residues long. Per the germline V gene, CDR1 is MGHRA and CDR2 is YSYEKL. Trimming stripped 0 bases from V and 5 bases from J, with 10 bases between. CDR3 region: CASSQDPGPNEKLFF. CDR3 coding DNA: TGCGCCAGCAGCCAAGATCCGGGTCCCAATGAAAAACTGTTTTTT.

This chain links TRBV27 with TRBJ1-1, with unresolved D. The CDR3 consists of 14 residues. Germline V gives CDR1 MNHEY, CDR2 SMNVEV (reference sequence). V was trimmed by 4 bases and J by 1 base, leaving 10 bases between them. The CDR3 protein is CASSSGQRNTEAFF. CDR3 DNA: TGTGCCAGCAGTTCCGGCCAGCGGAACACTGAAGCTTTCTTT.

The chain uses TRBV11-2 and TRBJ2-1; 9 nucleotides match TRBD2. The trim removed 2 bases at V and 6 bases at J, leaving 8 bases unmatched. Germline V gene lookup returns CDR1 SGHAT and CDR2 FQNNGV. The CDR3 sequence is 16 residues long. DNA for the CDR3: TGTGCCAGCAGCTTACTCAGCGGGAGGTGGTTCAATGAGCAGTTCTTC. This gives the protein CASSLLSGRWFNEQFF.

The J gene is TRBJ1-3, the V gene TRBV5-4; 7 nucleotides agree with TRBD1. This CDR3 is 15 amino acids long. The germline gives CDR1 SGHNT, CDR2 YYREEE (reference sequence). V lost 0 bases to trimming and J lost 0 bases; unmatched junction nucleotides: 0. Here the CDR3 DNA reads TGTGCCAGCAGCTTGGACAGGGGCTCTGGAAACACCATATATTTT. The encoded protein is CASSLDRGSGNTIYF.

This clone was observed a single time. This rearrangement joins TRBV4-1 to TRBJ2-7; 10 bases align to TRBD2. The V gene end was trimmed by 0 bases and the J gene end by 4 bases; junction bases not matched to a gene: 6. The germline gives CDR1 MGHRA, CDR2 YSYEKL. The CDR3 consists of 16 residues. The CDR3: CASSQDLAGAGYEQYF. CDR3 nucleotides: TGCGCCAGCAGCCAAGATCTAGCGGGGGCCGGATACGAGCAGTACTTC.

The CDR3 region has the DNA TGTGCCAGCAGTTTATCAGGGGTTTATCAGCCCCAGCATTTT. This codes for CASSLSGVYQPQHF. The chain has TRBV27 and TRBJ1-5; D is possibly TRBD1 (5 bases). The germline V gene encodes CDR1 MNHEY and CDR2 SMNVEV (reference sequence). This CDR3 spans 14 amino acids. V was clipped by 0 bases and J by 5 bases, with 8 bases between them.

This clone occurred once. The rearrangement links TRBV11-2 to TRBJ2-3, with 7 bases fitting TRBD1. Germline CDR1 is SGHAT and CDR2 is FQNNGV. V trimming: 5 bases; J trimming: 0 bases; junction bases outside the gene matches: 5. There are 15 residues in the CDR3. The CDR3 protein is CASSHGTASTDTQYF. The DNA for the CDR3 is TGTGCCAGCAGCCACGGGACAGCCAGCACAGATACGCAGTATTTT. The whole variable domain, remainder taken from reference TRBV11-2 and TRBJ2-3, is EAGVAQSPRYKIIEKRQSVAFWCNPISGHATLYWYQQILGQGPKLLIQFQNNGVVDDSQLPKDRFSAERLKGVDSTLKIQPAKLEDSAVYLCASSHGTASTDTQYFGPGTRLTVL.

The chain joins TRBV28 to TRBJ1-2; no clear D gene. Germline CDR1 reads MDHEN; CDR2 reads SYDVKM. The V end lost 0 bases, the J end lost 2 bases, and 10 bases lay between the germline ends. This CDR3 contains 15 residues. CDR3 coding DNA: TGTGCCAGCAGTTTATGGGTCGACGGGAACTATGGCTACACCTTC. It is translated as CASSLWVDGNYGYTF.

The gene calls are TRBV5-6 and TRBJ2-2, with 7 nucleotides matching TRBD1. Trimming removed 6 bases from V and 2 bases from J; junction bases left unmatched: 10. Germline CDR1 and CDR2: SGHDT and YYEEEE. This CDR3 is built from 16 residues. CDR3 in amino acids: CASTEAGTVNTGELFF. Here the CDR3 DNA reads TGTGCCAGCACCGAGGCCGGGACAGTCAACACCGGGGAGCTGTTTTTT.

J is TRBJ2-3 and V is TRBV14; 9 bases line up with TRBD2. V lost 0 bases, J lost 0 bases, and 16 bases stayed unmatched. CDR1 and CDR2 from the germline V gene are SGHDN and FVKESK. The CDR3 loop spans 21 amino acids. The CDR3 DNA reads as TGTGCCAGCAGCCAAGATCTGTACTGCGCCGGGACTAGCCCTAGCACAGATACGCAGTATTTT. Translated, it gives CASSQDLYCAGTSPSTDTQYF.

This clone was detected only once. The V and J genes are TRBV5-6 and TRBJ2-5, with TRBD2 matching 14 bases. The V segment lost 4 bases and the J segment 3 bases; nucleotides outside the gene matches: 11. The length of the CDR3 is 18 residues. Germline CDR1 and CDR2: SGHDT and YYEEEE. The CDR3 region has the DNA TGTGCCAGCAGCGCGGGACTAGCGGGAGAGGTTCCCAAAGAGACCCAGTACTTC. It is translated as CASSAGLAGEVPKETQYF.

This chain joins TRBV4-1 and TRBJ2-7; 9 bases fit TRBD1. The trim removed 4 bases at V and 2 bases at J, leaving 9 bases unmatched. In germline, CDR1 is MGHRA, CDR2 YSYEKL. The CDR3 runs 16 residues. The CDR3 sequence is CASSLLPGQGTYEQYF. The CDR3 DNA reads TGCGCCAGCAGCCTATTGCCGGGACAGGGTACCTACGAGCAGTACTTC.

The chain has TRBV5-1 and TRBJ1-4; tentative D call: TRBD1 (5 bases). Germline V CDR1 and CDR2: SGHRS, YFSETQ. Trimming took off 0 bases at V and 3 bases at J, with 18 bases between the two ends. CDR3 length: 18 amino acids. For the CDR3, the DNA is TGCGCCAGCAGCTTGGTGACATCCGCCGGGGGGGCTAATGAAAAACTGTTTTTT. Residues: CASSLVTSAGGANEKLFF.

CDR3 bases: TGTGCCAGTAGCACAGGGGGCAAATACGAGCAGTACTTC. This translates into CASSTGGKYEQYF. This chain links TRBV19 with TRBJ2-7, with TRBD1 identical over 9 bases. This CDR3 contains 13 residues. The V segment lost 6 bases and the J segment 4 bases; nucleotides outside the gene matches: 4. The germline gives CDR1 LNHDA, CDR2 SQIVND (reference sequence).

This chain connects TRBV5-8 to TRBJ1-2; tentatively, D is TRBD1 (6 bases). CDR1 is SGHTS and CDR2 is YDEGEE in the germline V gene. V was shortened by 4 bases and J by 5 bases, with 15 bases between the two germline ends. The CDR3 runs 14 residues. CDR3 DNA: TGTGCCAGCAGCGCGAGGGGACACCCTTATGGCTACACCTTC. Translation gives CASSARGHPYGYTF.

The rearrangement links TRBV2 to TRBJ1-2, with TRBD1 identical over 10 bases. Per germline, CDR1 SNHLY and CDR2 FYNNEI. The CDR3 has 14 residues. The trim removed 6 bases at V and 2 bases at J, leaving 3 bases unmatched. The CDR3 loop reads CASSDRGQNYGYTF. In nucleotides, the CDR3 is TGTGCCAGCAGCGACAGGGGGCAAAACTATGGCTACACCTTC.

This chain uses TRBV7-9 with TRBJ2-6; 7 bases match TRBD1. Trimming took 9 bases from V and 0 from J; bases not matched to a gene: 8. Germline CDR1 is SEHNR and CDR2 is FQNEAQ (reference sequence). The CDR3 runs to 16 residues. Here the CDR3 DNA reads TGTGCCAGTCCAGGGGGATGGAACTCTGGGGCCAACGTCCTGACTTTC. Amino acid sequence: CASPGGWNSGANVLTF.

This chain connects TRBV6-5 to TRBJ2-7; D not resolved. Per the germline V gene, CDR1 is MNHEY and CDR2 is SVGAGI. The CDR3 runs 13 residues. The V end lost 0 bases, the J end lost 7 bases, and 10 bases lay between the germline ends. CDR3 protein: CASSYSNLGEQYF. DNA for the CDR3: TGTGCCAGCAGTTACTCCAACTTGGGGGAGCAGTACTTC.

The genes are TRBV4-1 and TRBJ2-7; unclear D gene. Trimming took 2 bases from V and 0 from J, leaving 11 bases between them. In germline, CDR1 is MGHRA, CDR2 YSYEKL. The CDR3 runs 15 residues. The CDR3 region is CASSQTTSISYEQYF. The CDR3, as DNA: TGCGCCAGCAGCCAAACCACCTCCATCTCCTACGAGCAGTACTTC.

V usage is TRBV28 and J usage is TRBJ2-7, with D perhaps given as TRBD1 or TRBD2 (7 bases each). CDR1 MDHEN and CDR2 SYDVKM come from the germline V gene. V lost 5 bases and J lost 6, with 23 bases in between. This CDR3 is built from 16 residues. CDR3 DNA: TGTGCCAGCAGTCACGACAGGGTAGGGACTACGACCGAGCAGTACTTC. Translating it yields CASSHDRVGTTTEQYF.